These 10 T cell receptor beta chains were all obtained from the same sample, sequenced in a study of blood T cell repertoires in COVID-19. Produced via immunoSEQ multiplex PCR; TCRdb's table is partial and in-frame only. The data contain 200,000 to 250,000 clones, less than 85% of them singletons. Sequenced input: peripheral blood. All receptors come from a woman of 80 years or more with acute or convalescent COVID-19.

The chain uses TRBV11-3 and TRBJ2-5; D gene uncertain. CDR1 and CDR2 (germline): SGHNT, YENEEA. Trimming took 0 bases from V and 5 from J, leaving 7 bases between them. The CDR3 runs to 13 residues. CDR3 sequence reads: CASSLDSEETQYF. CDR3 DNA: TGTGCCAGCAGCTTAGATTCTGAGGAGACCCAGTACTTC.

This clone has more than one count but fewer than ten. The chain joins TRBV7-3 to TRBJ2-3; D might be TRBD1 (6 bases). Trimming removed 3 bases at V and 4 bases at J, with 11 bases between. The germline CDR1 and CDR2 sequences are SGHTA and FQGTGA. This CDR3 contains 14 residues. The CDR3 region has the DNA TGTGCCAGCAGCTTCCGCCAGGGGTCAGATACGCAGTATTTT. It yields the protein CASSFRQGSDTQYF.

The rearrangement links TRBV10-3 to TRBJ2-7, with TRBD1 matching 8 bases. The CDR3 spans 15 residues. Trimming took 3 bases from V and 4 from J; bases not matched to a gene: 8. Per germline, CDR1 ENHRY and CDR2 SYGVKD. CDR3 nucleotides: TGTGCCATCAGTGAAGTTGGACAGGGCTCTTACGAGCAGTACTTC. This codes for CAISEVGQGSYEQYF.

This clone was counted only a few times. J is TRBJ1-3 and V is TRBV3-1 (or the pseudogene TRBV3-2), with D tentatively TRBD1 (5 bases). From germline, CDR1 is LGHDT and CDR2 YNNKEL (reference sequence). V was cut by 2 bases and J by 7 bases, with 12 bases left in between. This CDR3 has 14 amino acids. Written as DNA, the CDR3 is TGTGCCAGCAGCCAAACAGGTATCAGGAACACCATATATTTT. Its translation: CASSQTGIRNTIYF.

This sequence joins TRBV6-6 and TRBJ1-4; 7 nucleotides align to TRBD1. CDR1 is MNHNY and CDR2 is SVGAGI in the germline V gene (reference sequence). The CDR3 loop spans 13 amino acids. The CDR3 loop is CAAKTGSEEKLFF. CDR3 bases: TGTGCAGCCAAGACAGGGTCGGAGGAAAAACTGTTTTTT.

The J gene is TRBJ1-1, the V gene TRBV5-1; D call uncertain. The CDR3 consists of 15 residues. The ends were cut back, 0 bases at V and 0 bases at J, with 9 bases in the middle. Looked up from germline, CDR1 is SGHRS and CDR2 is YFSETQ. CDR3 DNA: TGCGCCAGCAGCTTGGTGGAGGTCATGAACACTGAAGCTTTCTTT. Translation: CASSLVEVMNTEAFF.

The chain is built from TRBV18 and TRBJ2-3; TRBD1 might be the D (6 bases). The CDR3 is 15 residues long. The V and J ends lost 2 bases and 3 bases respectively, with 12 bases between them. Germline CDR1 reads KGHSH; CDR2 reads LQKENI. CDR3 in amino acids: CASSPDRFATDTQYF. DNA of the CDR3: TGTGCCAGCTCACCAGACAGGTTTGCGACAGATACGCAGTATTTT.

This clone has more than one count but fewer than ten. V and J are TRBV27 and TRBJ1-2; 7 nucleotides match TRBD1. The CDR3 is 16 amino acids. Germline V lookup: CDR1 MNHEY, CDR2 SMNVEV (reference sequence). V shed 3 bases and J 4 bases; nucleotides not matched to a gene: 11. The CDR3 here is CASSFWAGTEGYGYTF. Here the CDR3 DNA reads TGTGCCAGCAGTTTTTGGGCAGGGACAGAAGGCTATGGCTACACCTTC.

V gene TRBV2 combines with J gene TRBJ1-2; D is ambiguous. The V end was cut by 3 bases, the J end by 3 bases, with 11 bases between. The CDR3 length is 14 residues. CDR1 and CDR2 from the germline V gene are SNHLY and FYNNEI. CDR3 nucleotides: TGTGCCAGCAGTGACCCCCAGAGGGACTATGGCTACACCTTC. Its translation is CASSDPQRDYGYTF.

The chain joins TRBV15 to TRBJ1-1; D call uncertain. Deletions cut 2 bases from V and 4 bases from J, with 8 bases between. CDR1 is LNHNV, CDR2 YYDKDF, per germline (reference sequence). This CDR3 has 13 amino acids. In DNA form, the CDR3 reads TGTGCCACCAGCAGACCTGTGGCCACTGAAGCTTTCTTT. It codes for CATSRPVATEAFF.